The 6 T cell receptor beta chains below come from one sample, sequenced in a study of T-cell reconstitution after alpha-beta-depleted transplantation in children. Researchers prepared the TCRbeta library using unique molecular identifiers, the study reports. TCRdb processed the PCR reads anew with MiXCR; each CDR3 protein has one entry. The sample records 670,000 or so distinct CDR3 sequences, around 13% being singletons. The sample here was PBMCs, taken before TCRalphabeta/CD19-depleted stem cell transplant. These receptors originate from a girl aged 2 to 10 with congenital amegakaryocytic thrombocytopenia, due to receive a stem cell transplant.

The V gene is TRBV2, the J gene TRBJ1-5, with TRBD1 matching over 9 bases. Trimming at V came to 7 bases and at J to 9 bases, leaving 22 bases not matched to a gene. Per germline, CDR1 SNHLY and CDR2 FYNNEI. The CDR3 covers 18 residues. In nucleotides, the CDR3 is TGTGCCAGCACCTCCTATTTTAGCGGGACAGGGCTCGTGCGGCCCCAGCATTTT. This codes for CASTSYFSGTGLVRPQHF.

This clonotype was detected many times. The chain is built from TRBV29-1 and TRBJ1-1, with TRBD1 matching 7 bases. The CDR3 totals 15 residues. The germline V gene has CDR1 SQVTM and CDR2 ANQGSEA. V was clipped by 0 bases and J by 1 base; unmatched bases: 5. The CDR3 DNA is TGCAGCGTTGAAGAGTTTGACAGGGAGAACACTGAAGCTTTCTTT. Translated, it gives CSVEEFDRENTEAFF.

In this sample, this clonotype turned up a few times. The chain carries TRBV20-1 and TRBJ2-7, with D possibly being TRBD1 (6 bases). CDR3 size: 17 residues. Germline V gene sequence: CDR1 DFQATT, CDR2 SNEGSKA (reference sequence). V lost 1 base, J lost 0 bases, and 19 bases lay in between. The CDR3 coding sequence is TGCAGTGCTAGAGCCCGGGACATGGTTGTAGGCTCCTACGAGCAGTACTTC. This translates into CSARARDMVVGSYEQYF.

The sample holds many counts of this clonotype. The genes are TRBV20-1 and TRBJ2-6; D gene uncertain. CDR1 DFQATT and CDR2 SNEGSKA come from the germline V gene (reference sequence). Between the trimmed V and J ends, which lost 2 bases and 1 base, there was a span of 9 bases. The CDR3 is 15 amino acids. The CDR3 loop reads CSARTAYSGANVLTF. The CDR3 DNA is TGCAGTGCTAGAACAGCTTATTCTGGGGCCAACGTCCTGACTTTC.

The genes are TRBV6-4 and TRBJ2-1; a possible D gene is TRBD2 (10 bases). There are 22 residues in the CDR3. Trimming cost V 7 bases and J 8 bases, with 42 bases left between them. Germline V CDR1 and CDR2: MRHNA, SNTAGT. CDR3 nucleotide sequence: TGTGCCAGCACCCGACGGGACAGGGTCGACTCCCTAGCGGGAGTAGGCTTAGATGAGCAGTTCTTC. Encoded protein: CASTRRDRVDSLAGVGLDEQFF.

This clonotype was counted many times. The CDR3 is CSADGRRVNTEAFF. The CDR3 DNA reads as TGCAGTGCGGACGGTAGAAGGGTAAACACTGAAGCTTTCTTT. The V call is TRBV20-1, the J call TRBJ1-1; no definite D call. With 6 bases removed from V and 2 bases from J, the gap between germline ends came to 16 bases. The CDR3 runs to 14 residues. Germline values: CDR1 DFQATT, CDR2 SNEGSKA (reference sequence).